The present entry profiles one T cell receptor (beta chain) with its context. The antigen remains unidentified. Germline CDR1 is SGHTA and CDR2 is FQGNSA. This CDR3 contains 13 residues. The V and J ends lost 2 bases and 6 bases respectively, with 7 bases between them. The iRepertoire nested amplicon-rescue multiplex PCR amplified TCR alpha and beta CDR3s from RNA. TCRdb reprocessed the multiplex PCR reads with MiXCR, giving one entry per CDR3 protein. The repertoire consists of 300,000 to 400,000 distinct CDR3 sequences, with approximately 42% occurring once and the leading ten covering 12%. The data were obtained in a study of glioma-infiltrating T cells. The study's findings and limits: Tissue-blood divergence was below expectation in non-neoplastic patients, above in gliomas.

The receptor comes from a human donor with low-grade glioma or glioblastoma, undergoing nonglioma brain surgery, or in good health (not recorded which). The sample comprised glioma tissue, nonneoplastic brain tissue, or PBMCs (not recorded which). This sequence joins TRBV7-2 and TRBJ2-2, with a tentative D call TRBD2 (6 bases). CDR3 sequence reads: CASSLPGAGELFF. The DNA for the CDR3 is TGTGCCAGCAGCTTACCGGGGGCCGGGGAGCTGTTTTTT.